This is a list of T cell receptor beta chains from one sample in a study of T cell repertoires in cytomegalovirus infection. Using its own MiXCR run on the reads, TCRdb lists one record per CDR3 protein. The data hold hundreds of thousands of distinct CDR3 sequences, with roughly a tenth observed a single time. Sequencing was performed on PBMCs. These receptors came from a human donor in good health (CMV status not recorded). Some clones in this sample may be carry-over from other donors' samples. CDR3s include the opening cysteine and the closing phenylalanine or tryptophan. A D gene is named only where the DNA matches it firmly. Size is stated for part of the rows, as once, few or many counts, or as a class when the clone is expanded.

J | D | size | V | CDR3 | DNA
TRBJ2-2 | . | many | TRBV7-9 | CASSTQAPMNTGELFF | TGTGCCAGCAGCACCCAGGCCCCTATGAACACCGGGGAGCTGTTTTTT
TRBJ1-6 | . | many | TRBV6-5 | CASSYSYHDIHSSYNSPLHF | TGTGCCAGCAGTTACTCCTATCACGACATTCACAGCTCCTATAATTCACCCCTCCACTTT
TRBJ1-1 | . | many | TRBV7-2 | CASSTPTGNTEAFF | TGTGCCAGCAGCACACCGACAGGAAACACTGAAGCTTTCTTT
TRBJ2-1 | TRBD2 | many | TRBV7-8 | CASSLVGRGVTLSSYNEQFF | TGTGCCAGCAGCTTAGTTGGGCGGGGGGTAACTCTTAGCTCCTACAATGAGCAGTTCTTC
TRBJ1-2 | . | many | TRBV6-1 | CASSSTGGYTF | TGTGCCAGCAGTTCCACGGGTGGCTACACCTTC
TRBJ1-1 | . | many | TRBV10-1 | CASPDTRTDSGTEAFF | TGCGCCAGTCCAGATACTAGGACAGACTCGGGCACTGAAGCTTTCTTT
TRBJ1-2 | . | many | TRBV7-9 | CASSFRTETNGYTF | TGTGCCAGCAGCTTTCGGACGGAGACTAATGGCTACACCTTC
TRBJ1-6 | TRBD1 | few | TRBV5-1 | CASSLAIPGTAGSYNSPLHF | TGCGCCAGCAGCTTGGCCATTCCCGGGACAGCGGGCTCCTATAATTCACCCCTCCACTTT
TRBJ1-2 | . | . | TRBV28 | CASSDPGHPTNYGYTF | TGTGCCAGCAGTGACCCGGGACACCCAACTAACTATGGCTACACCTTC
TRBJ2-5 | TRBD2 | many | TRBV7-8 | CASSLGRAGGQETQYF | TGTGCCAGCAGCTTAGGAAGAGCGGGGGGACAAGAGACCCAGTACTTC
TRBJ1-2 | . | many | TRBV6-6 | CASSYSRGQQNYGYTF | TGTGCCAGCAGTTACTCCCGGGGCCAGCAAAACTATGGCTACACCTTC
TRBJ1-2 | . | few | TRBV29-1 | CSVEPIYTGGYTF | TGCAGCGTTGAACCAATATACACTGGTGGCTACACCTTC
TRBJ1-4 | TRBD1 | . | TRBV29-1 | CSVGNRGYEKLFF | TGCAGCGTTGGAAACAGGGGGTATGAAAAACTGTTTTTT
TRBJ2-2 | . | once | TRBV5-1 | CASSSLITNTGELFF | TGCGCCAGCAGCTCCTTGATCACGAACACCGGGGAGCTGTTTTTT
TRBJ1-2 | . | few | TRBV2 | CARAGGGSYTF | TGTGCCAGAGCTGGTGGGGGGAGCTACACCTTC
TRBJ2-3 | . | many | TRBV6-1 | CASSVTGRDTQYF | TGTGCCAGCAGTGTAACCGGGCGAGATACGCAGTATTTT
TRBJ1-3 | . | . | TRBV12-3/TRBV12-4 | CASTADRILSGNTIYF | TGTGCCAGCACCGCGGACAGAATTCTCTCTGGAAACACCATATATTTT
TRBJ1-2 | . | many | TRBV2 | CASSAGDDYGYTF | TGTGCCAGCAGTGCAGGGGACGACTATGGCTACACCTTC
TRBJ2-5 | TRBD2 | . | TRBV9 | CASSLSTSGGRETQYF | TGTGCCAGCAGCCTCTCGACTAGCGGGGGCCGGGAGACCCAGTACTTC
TRBJ2-1 | . | many | TRBV3-1 | CASSPVGPHEQFF | TGTGCCAGCAGCCCCGTGGGGCCCCATGAGCAGTTCTTC
TRBJ2-5 | . | many | TRBV20-1 | CSANPGLKETQYF | TGCAGTGCTAATCCGGGACTCAAAGAGACCCAGTACTTC
TRBJ2-1 | TRBD1 | many | TRBV11-3 | CASSLQGAYGNEQFF | TGTGCCAGCAGCTTACAGGGGGCGTATGGTAATGAGCAGTTCTTC
TRBJ2-1 | TRBD2 | . | TRBV3-1 | CASSLTVGLAGEQYNEQFF | TGTGCCAGCAGTCTCACCGTCGGACTAGCGGGGGAACAATACAATGAGCAGTTCTTC
TRBJ2-1 | . | few | TRBV29-1 | CSVGSDSYNEQFF | TGCAGCGTTGGCTCGGACTCCTACAATGAGCAGTTCTTC
TRBJ2-7 | TRBD1 | many | TRBV7-2 | CASSSQGALEQYF | TGTGCCAGCAGCTCCCAGGGGGCGCTGGAGCAGTACTTC
TRBJ1-6 | TRBD1 | many | TRBV28 | CASRVNRGNSPLHF | TGTGCCAGCAGAGTAAACAGGGGGAATTCACCCCTCCACTTT
TRBJ2-5 | . | . | TRBV29-1 | CSASGGQGYGSQETQYF | TGCAGCGCTAGCGGGGGACAGGGGTATGGTAGTCAAGAGACCCAGTACTTC
TRBJ2-1 | . | many | TRBV10-3 | CAASEGYDEQFF | TGTGCCGCAAGTGAGGGGTACGATGAGCAGTTCTTC
TRBJ2-3 | . | many | TRBV7-6 | CASSSPGLVGGLTDTQYF | TGTGCCAGCAGCTCGCCGGGCCTAGTAGGCGGCCTCACAGATACGCAGTATTTT
TRBJ2-1 | . | many | TRBV12-5 | CASGRGYNEQFF | TGTGCTAGTGGGAGGGGTTACAATGAGCAGTTCTTC
TRBJ2-2 | TRBD2 | many | TRBV7-8 | CASSFLAGGWTGELFF | TGTGCCAGCAGCTTTCTTGCGGGGGGGTGGACCGGGGAGCTGTTTTTT
TRBJ2-1 | . | . | TRBV6-6 | CASSSLEGNTYNEQFF | TGTGCCAGCAGCTCCCTGGAGGGTAACACCTACAATGAGCAGTTCTTC
TRBJ2-1 | . | many | TRBV11-2 | CASSHRDLNEQFF | TGTGCCAGCAGCCACCGGGACCTCAATGAGCAGTTCTTC
TRBJ1-5 | . | many | TRBV19 | CASNPRASSNQPQHF | TGTGCCAGTAACCCCCGGGCTTCGAGCAATCAGCCCCAGCATTTT
TRBJ2-5 | . | many | TRBV5-1 | CASSLRWETQYF | TGCGCCAGCAGCCTCAGATGGGAGACCCAGTACTTC
TRBJ1-1 | . | many | TRBV7-3 | CASSPKAGATEAFF | TGTGCCAGCAGCCCCAAGGCGGGAGCGACTGAAGCTTTCTTT
TRBJ1-5 | TRBD1 | . | TRBV6-5 | CASSNDRGVQPQHF | TGTGCCAGCAGTAACGACAGGGGAGTTCAGCCCCAGCATTTT
TRBJ2-7 | TRBD1 | many | TRBV7-2 | CASSLGTGQSYEQYF | TGTGCCAGCAGCCTTGGGACAGGGCAGTCTTACGAGCAGTACTTC
TRBJ2-4 | . | many | TRBV29-1 | CSVDYGLVGDIQYF | TGCAGCGTTGATTATGGCCTAGTGGGAGACATTCAGTACTTC
TRBJ1-1 | . | . | TRBV29-1 | CSVEDWQNTEAFF | TGCAGCGTTGAAGATTGGCAGAACACTGAAGCTTTCTTT
TRBJ2-5 | TRBD2 | many | TRBV7-3 | CASSLERGVGETQYF | TGTGCCAGCAGCTTGGAACGGGGGGTTGGAGAGACCCAGTACTTC
TRBJ1-2 | . | many | TRBV7-2 | CASSLDHSSGYTF | TGTGCCAGCAGCTTAGATCACAGCTCCGGCTACACCTTC
TRBJ1-2 | . | many | TRBV7-2 | CASSLATGSYGYTF | TGTGCCAGCAGCTTAGCAACAGGGAGCTATGGCTACACCTTC
TRBJ2-2 | . | many | TRBV7-2 | CASSRRAATNTGELFF | TGTGCCAGCAGCCGCCGGGCCGCTACGAACACCGGGGAGCTGTTTTTT
TRBJ2-5 | TRBD1 | many | TRBV20-1 | CSARRQGRQETQYF | TGCAGTGCTAGAAGACAGGGGCGGCAAGAGACCCAGTACTTC
TRBJ2-1 | . | . | TRBV6-5 | CASSSRRGGNNEQFF | TGTGCCAGCAGTTCGAGGAGGGGGGGCAACAATGAGCAGTTCTTC
TRBJ2-1 | . | . | TRBV4-3 | CASSRTGGAVYNEQFF | TGCGCCAGCAGCCGTACTGGGGGGGCCGTCTACAATGAGCAGTTCTTC
TRBJ2-5 | TRBD2 | many | TRBV28 | CASSLTSGGSETQYF | TGTGCCAGCAGTTTGACTAGCGGGGGGTCGGAGACCCAGTACTTC
TRBJ1-1 | . | many | TRBV5-1 | CASSWGGGRNTEAFF | TGCGCCAGCAGCTGGGGCGGGGGGAGGAACACTGAAGCTTTCTTT
TRBJ2-3 | TRBD2 | . | TRBV7-9 | CASSLAAGGRSDTQYF | TGTGCCAGCAGCTTAGCTGCGGGGGGGCGATCGGATACGCAGTATTTT
TRBJ2-1 | TRBD1 | many | TRBV28 | CASRGGGTGSYNEQFF | TGTGCCAGCAGAGGGGGGGGGACAGGGTCCTACAATGAGCAGTTCTTC
TRBJ2-7 | TRBD2 | few | TRBV20-1 | CSASSDRGGSSYEQYF | TGCAGTGCTAGTTCCGACCGGGGGGGGAGCTCCTACGAGCAGTACTTC